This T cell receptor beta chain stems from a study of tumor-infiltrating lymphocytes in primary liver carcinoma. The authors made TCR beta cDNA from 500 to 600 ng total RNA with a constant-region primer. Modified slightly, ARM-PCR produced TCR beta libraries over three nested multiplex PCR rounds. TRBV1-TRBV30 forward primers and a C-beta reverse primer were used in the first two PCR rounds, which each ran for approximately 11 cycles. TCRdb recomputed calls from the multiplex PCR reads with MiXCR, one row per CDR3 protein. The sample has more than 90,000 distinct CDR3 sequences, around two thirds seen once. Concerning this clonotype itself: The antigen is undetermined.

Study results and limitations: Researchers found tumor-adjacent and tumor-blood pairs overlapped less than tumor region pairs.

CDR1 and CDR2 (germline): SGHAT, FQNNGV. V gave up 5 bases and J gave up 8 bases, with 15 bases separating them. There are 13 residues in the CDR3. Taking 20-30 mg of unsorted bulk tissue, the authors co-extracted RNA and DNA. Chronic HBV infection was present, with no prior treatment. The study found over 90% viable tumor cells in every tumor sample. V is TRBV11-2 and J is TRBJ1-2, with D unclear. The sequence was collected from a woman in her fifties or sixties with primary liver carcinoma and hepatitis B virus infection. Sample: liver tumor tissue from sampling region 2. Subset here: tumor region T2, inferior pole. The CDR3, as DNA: TGTGCCAGCAGCGTTCATGATAGCTACGGCTACACCTTC. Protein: CASSVHDSYGYTF.